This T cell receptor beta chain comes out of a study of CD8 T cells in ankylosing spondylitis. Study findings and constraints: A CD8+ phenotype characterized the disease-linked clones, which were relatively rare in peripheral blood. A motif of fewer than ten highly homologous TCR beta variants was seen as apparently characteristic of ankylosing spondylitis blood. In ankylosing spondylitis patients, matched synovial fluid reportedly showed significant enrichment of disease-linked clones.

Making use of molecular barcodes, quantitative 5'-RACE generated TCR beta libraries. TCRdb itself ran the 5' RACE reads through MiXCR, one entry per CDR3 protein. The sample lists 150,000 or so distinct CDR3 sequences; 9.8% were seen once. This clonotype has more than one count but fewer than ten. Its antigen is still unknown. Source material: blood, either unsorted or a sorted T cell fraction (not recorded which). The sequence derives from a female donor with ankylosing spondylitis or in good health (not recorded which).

The CDR3 bases are TGTGCCAGCAGCTTAGAGCTAGCGGGAGGGCCTGGCAATGAGCAGTTCTTC. It encodes CASSLELAGGPGNEQFF. The gene calls are TRBV11-2 and TRBJ2-1, with 12 bases matching TRBD2. J lost 6 bases, V lost 0 bases, and 6 bases had no gene match. From germline, CDR1 is SGHAT and CDR2 FQNNGV. The CDR3 totals 17 residues. Drawing the rest from reference TRBV11-2 and TRBJ2-1, the complete variable domain is EAGVAQSPRYKIIEKRQSVAFWCNPISGHATLYWYQQILGQGPKLLIQFQNNGVVDDSQLPKDRFSAERLKGVDSTLKIQPAKLEDSAVYLCASSLELAGGPGNEQFFGPGTRLTVL.